This T cell receptor (beta chain) was recovered during a study of cytomegalovirus exposure and HLA in healthy donors. The overall study: The 120 or so validation repertoires were produced on the same platform as the roughly 690 repertoires of the first cohort. This was reported in a later analysis.

A remark on this clone: The antigen remains undetermined.

Assay: immunoSEQ multiplex PCR; the TCRdb copy retains only in-frame clones and omits some. The profile shows roughly 180,000 clones, around nine tenths of them singletons. The V and J ends lost 6 bases and 8 bases respectively, with 16 bases between them. CDR3 length equals 14 residues. Per germline, CDR1 MDHEN and CDR2 SYDVKM. Study conclusions and caveats: In vitro checks showed that a few CMV-associated chains really do target CMV antigens.

The chain joins TRBV28 to TRBJ1-4; no reliable D call. The receptor was isolated from a man aged 25 to 40 in good health and CMV-seropositive. The sample comprised PBMCs. CDR3 region: CASSPPHLGEKLFF. For the CDR3, the DNA is TGTGCCAGCAGCCCTCCCCACCTGGGGGAAAAACTGTTTTTT.